Below, 26 T cell receptor beta chains from the same sample are listed, as sequenced in a study of post-analysis software for immune sequencing data. Study conclusions and caveats: In patients, about five TRBV segments were more frequent than in controls, with TRBV5-6, TRBV5-1 and TRBV20-1 among them.

Antigens of these TCRs are unknown. Sequencing libraries made from TCR beta cDNA carried unique molecular identifiers. One entry per CDR3 protein results from TCRdb running MiXCR on the PCR reads. Counted here are about 810,000 distinct CDR3 sequences, about 50% occurring once; the ten biggest clones make up 4.6%. The sequencing sample was made of blood. These receptors all stem from a girl aged 10 to 17 with multiple sclerosis.

The V call is TRBV5-4, the J call TRBJ2-3; no firm D call. Trimming removed 0 bases from V and 3 bases from J, with 11 bases in between. Looked up from germline, CDR1 is SGHNT and CDR2 is YYREEE (reference sequence). The length of the CDR3 is 15 residues. CDR3 amino acids: CASSLGPLPTDTQYF. The CDR3 DNA reads TGTGCCAGCAGCTTGGGGCCCCTGCCAACAGATACGCAGTATTTT.

This clonotype was found a few times. This chain joins TRBV7-9 and TRBJ2-7; tentative D call: TRBD2 (6 bases). Germline V CDR1 and CDR2: SEHNR, FQNEAQ (reference sequence). This CDR3 is built from 17 residues. The germline V and J ends were trimmed by 1 base and 3 bases, with 19 bases remaining between them. CDR3 bases: TGTGCCAGCAGCTTAGTCGGGGAGGAGGGGTTCGGCTACGAGCAGTACTTC. Its protein is CASSLVGEEGFGYEQYF.

A single count supports this clonotype. The chain has TRBV20-1 and TRBJ2-7; 10 bases line up with TRBD2. The closer fit of TRBJ2-5 to the DNA end suggests the J call may be wrong. Germline values: CDR1 DFQATT, CDR2 SNEGSKA (reference sequence). The CDR3 totals 13 residues. The CDR3 loop is CSAGASGRETQYF. The CDR3 bases are TGCAGTGCTGGGGCTAGCGGGAGAGAGACCCAGTACTTC.

The chain carries TRBV20-1 and TRBJ2-7; 9 positions match TRBD1. Germline V lookup: CDR1 DFQATT, CDR2 SNEGSKA (reference sequence). V gave up 0 bases and J gave up 3 bases; unmatched junction bases: 3. The CDR3 is 14 amino acids. The CDR3 sequence is CSARDGDRVYEQYF. The CDR3, as DNA: TGCAGTGCTAGAGATGGGGACAGGGTCTACGAGCAGTACTTC.

The chain employs TRBV6-1 and TRBJ2-3; TRBD1 aligns across 8 bases. V trimming: 8 bases; J trimming: 6 bases; junction bases outside the gene matches: 10. From germline, CDR1 is MNHNS and CDR2 SASEGT. The CDR3 runs 14 residues. This chain's CDR3 is CASSRDRLYDTQYF. CDR3 DNA sequence: TGTGCCAGCTCCCGGGACAGGCTTTATGATACGCAGTATTTT.

This chain connects TRBV4-1 to TRBJ2-7; TRBD2 matches at 7 bases. Unmatched junction bases numbered 11, after V lost 5 bases and J lost 4 bases. This CDR3 is 15 amino acids long. Germline CDR1 reads MGHRA; CDR2 reads YSYEKL. CDR3 protein: CASSVAGLAAYEQYF. The CDR3 bases are TGCGCCAGCAGCGTTGCGGGGCTAGCGGCATACGAGCAGTACTTC.

The V call is TRBV2, the J call TRBJ2-7; D remains ambiguous. V lost 4 bases to trimming and J lost 1 base, with 17 bases between them. Germline lookup yields CDR1 SNHLY and CDR2 FYNNEI. The CDR3 sequence is 16 residues long. DNA for the CDR3: TGTGCCAGCAGTGGTCCGAGAATCGACCCTTCCTACGAGCAGTACTTC. Translation gives CASSGPRIDPSYEQYF.

V gene TRBV12-3 or TRBV12-4 combines with J gene TRBJ2-3; D not certain. The CDR3 spans 13 residues. Deletions cut 2 bases from V and 6 bases from J, with 9 bases between. CDR3 in amino acids: CASSLIATDTQYF. As DNA, the CDR3 is TGTGCCAGCAGTTTAATCGCAACGGATACGCAGTATTTT.

V and J are TRBV12-3 or TRBV12-4 and TRBJ1-1, with 7 nucleotides matching TRBD1. The CDR3 sequence is 15 residues long. V gave up 8 bases and J gave up 2 bases; unmatched junction bases: 11. The CDR3 loop reads CASRPPDRPNTEAFF. CDR3 DNA: TGTGCCAGCCGACCCCCGGACAGGCCTAACACTGAAGCTTTCTTT.

The chain combines TRBV5-5 with TRBJ2-1; unclear D gene. The germline gives CDR1 SGHKS, CDR2 YYEKEE (reference sequence). V was pared by 1 base and J by 2 bases, with 4 bases between. The CDR3 totals 13 residues. The CDR3 region is CASSLFTYNEQFF. CDR3 bases: TGTGCCAGCAGCTTGTTCACCTACAATGAGCAGTTCTTC. Using reference TRBV5-5 and TRBJ2-1 for the parts outside the CDR3, the full variable domain is DAGVTQSPTHLIKTRGQQVTLRCSPISGHKSVSWYQQVLGQGPQFIFQYYEKEERGRGNFPDRFSARQFPNYSSELNVNALLLGDSALYLCASSLFTYNEQFFGPGTRLTVL.

The chain couples TRBV20-1 to TRBJ2-1; D gene unclear. The ends were cut back, 2 bases at V and 4 bases at J, with 6 bases in the middle. This CDR3 is 12 amino acids long. Germline CDR1 reads DFQATT; CDR2 reads SNEGSKA (reference sequence). The DNA of the CDR3 is TGCAGTGCTAGATCGATGTACAATGAGCAGTTCTTC. This codes for CSARSMYNEQFF.

The chain has TRBV7-9 and TRBJ1-2; D gene ambiguous. The CDR3 extends over 15 amino acids. Between the trimmed V and J ends, which lost 1 base and 4 bases, there was a span of 13 bases. The germline CDR1 and CDR2 sequences are SEHNR and FQNEAQ (reference sequence). In DNA form, the CDR3 reads TGTGCCAGCAGCTTAGGCGCGGATCTCGGCTATGGCTACACCTTC. This sequence encodes CASSLGADLGYGYTF.

V usage is TRBV15 and J usage is TRBJ2-7; 7 bases agree with TRBD1. The V gene's germline CDR1 is LNHNV and CDR2 YYDKDF (reference sequence). The CDR3 spans 15 residues. With V trimmed by 0 bases and J by 0 bases, 2 bases remained unmatched. The CDR3: CATSREDRSSYEQYF. For the CDR3, the DNA is TGTGCCACCAGCAGAGAGGACAGGAGCTCCTACGAGCAGTACTTC.

CDR3 nucleotides: TGTGCCAGCAGCCTCAGGGAAAGCCAAGAGACCCAGTACTTC. Translating gives CASSLRESQETQYF. The V gene is TRBV12-3 or TRBV12-4, the J gene TRBJ2-5; D may be TRBD1 (5 bases). The V and J ends lost 6 bases and 1 base respectively, with 12 bases between them. The CDR3 totals 14 residues.

This clonotype was counted between two and nine times. This chain links TRBV7-9 with TRBJ2-7; possibly TRBD2 for D (5 bases). The CDR3 has 15 amino acids. Germline V gene lookup returns CDR1 SEHNR and CDR2 FQNEAQ (reference sequence). The V and J ends lost 5 bases and 2 bases respectively, with 16 bases between them. The CDR3 region is CASSPVRALPYEQYF. In DNA form, the CDR3 reads TGTGCCAGCAGCCCCGTGCGGGCCCTCCCCTACGAGCAGTACTTC.

Written as DNA, the CDR3 is TGCAGTGCTAGAGATCAACGGGGCCCTAATCAGCCCCAGCATTTT. Translation gives CSARDQRGPNQPQHF. The gene calls are TRBV20-1 and TRBJ1-5; possibly TRBD1 for D (5 bases). The CDR3 is 15 amino acids. V was clipped by 0 bases and J by 4 bases, with 13 bases between them. The germline V gene encodes CDR1 DFQATT and CDR2 SNEGSKA (reference sequence).

In nucleotides, the CDR3 is TGTGCCAGCAGCCCTGGTGGGATCCACGAGCAGTACTTC. This gives the protein CASSPGGIHEQYF. The chain has TRBV3-1 and TRBJ2-7; D gene uncertain. This CDR3 contains 13 residues. Germline values: CDR1 LGHDT, CDR2 YNNKEL (reference sequence). Trimming removed 4 bases at V and 5 bases at J, with 12 bases between.

This clonotype was recorded only once. The chain links TRBV28 to TRBJ1-1, with unresolved D. Germline CDR1 is MDHEN and CDR2 is SYDVKM. The CDR3 consists of 15 residues. V lost 7 bases and J lost 4, with 19 bases in between. The CDR3 nucleotides are TGTGCCAGCACTCGACGGGCCTCCCGGGGCACTGAAGCTTTCTTT. This codes for CASTRRASRGTEAFF.

The chain combines TRBV7-2 with TRBJ2-3, with 10 nucleotides matching TRBD2. CDR1 is SGHTA, CDR2 FQGNSA, per germline. The CDR3 covers 15 residues. Germline trimming cut 3 bases from V and 5 bases from J; bases unmatched to any gene: 5. As DNA, the CDR3 is TGTGCCAGCAGCTTTAGCGGGGGGCCGGTAGATACGCAGTATTTT. This sequence encodes CASSFSGGPVDTQYF.

This rearrangement joins TRBV20-1 to TRBJ2-1, with 7 bases fitting TRBD2. CDR3 length: 12 residues. Per germline, CDR1 DFQATT and CDR2 SNEGSKA (reference sequence). Unmatched junction bases numbered 4, after V lost 2 bases and J lost 9 bases. The CDR3 loop reads CSARRASGEQFF. CDR3 DNA: TGCAGTGCTAGAAGGGCTAGCGGTGAGCAGTTCTTC.

This chain connects TRBV5-1 to TRBJ1-5; D ambiguous. Deletions cut 1 base from V and 7 bases from J, with 12 bases between. Germline loops: CDR1 SGHRS, CDR2 YFSETQ. The CDR3 is made up of 14 amino acids. CDR3 sequence: CASSLSGIPQPQHF. The CDR3 bases are TGCGCCAGCAGCTTGTCTGGGATCCCCCAGCCCCAGCATTTT.

This chain connects TRBV2 to TRBJ1-2; 10 bases map to TRBD1. Germline V gene data show CDR1 as SNHLY and CDR2 as FYNNEI. The CDR3 is 15 residues long. The J segment lost 0 bases and the V segment lost 7 bases, leaving 5 bases of the junction unmatched. This chain's CDR3 is CASTRDRGSNYGYTF. CDR3 nucleotide sequence: TGTGCCAGCACGCGGGACAGGGGTTCTAACTATGGCTACACCTTC. Based on the CDR3 plus reference TRBV2 and TRBJ1-2, the full variable domain is EPEVTQTPSHQVTQMGQEVILRCVPISNHLYFYWYRQILGQKVEFLVSFYNNEISEKSEIFDDQFSVERPDGSNFTLKIRSTKLEDSAMYFCASTRDRGSNYGYTFGSGTRLTVV.

This clonotype was picked up one time. The rearrangement joins TRBV7-6 to TRBJ2-1; D uncertain. V shed 0 bases and J shed 10 bases, with 10 bases lying between them. From germline, CDR1 is SGHVS and CDR2 FNYEAQ. The CDR3 is 13 residues long. Here the CDR3 DNA reads TGTGCCAGCAGCTTAGCGCGGACCACCGAGCAGTTCTTC. The encoded protein is CASSLARTTEQFF.

The chain recombines TRBV12-3 or TRBV12-4 with TRBJ1-1, with no clear D. The CDR3 is 16 amino acids. Deletions cut 2 bases from V and 1 base from J, with 14 bases between. The CDR3, as DNA: TGTGCCAGCAGTTTAATCCGGGCTCGAACGAACACTGAAGCTTTCTTT. Protein: CASSLIRARTNTEAFF.

The chain uses TRBV20-1 and TRBJ1-1, with D perhaps matching TRBD1 (5 bases). The V end was cut by 1 base, the J end by 8 bases, with 14 bases between. In germline, CDR1 is DFQATT, CDR2 SNEGSKA (reference sequence). The CDR3 runs 13 residues. CDR3 sequence (DNA): TGCAGTGCTAGAGGGGGGGGACTGGGGGAAGCTTTCTTT. It translates to CSARGGGLGEAFF.

This chain links TRBV6-6 with TRBJ1-1; 9 positions agree with TRBD1. V trimming: 10 bases; J trimming: 6 bases; junction bases outside the gene matches: 12. Germline-derived CDR1 and CDR2 are MNHNY and SVGAGI (reference sequence). The CDR3 has 14 residues. The CDR3 sequence is CAIRTGARAPEAFF. The CDR3 coding sequence is TGTGCCATCCGGACAGGGGCCCGGGCCCCTGAAGCTTTCTTT.